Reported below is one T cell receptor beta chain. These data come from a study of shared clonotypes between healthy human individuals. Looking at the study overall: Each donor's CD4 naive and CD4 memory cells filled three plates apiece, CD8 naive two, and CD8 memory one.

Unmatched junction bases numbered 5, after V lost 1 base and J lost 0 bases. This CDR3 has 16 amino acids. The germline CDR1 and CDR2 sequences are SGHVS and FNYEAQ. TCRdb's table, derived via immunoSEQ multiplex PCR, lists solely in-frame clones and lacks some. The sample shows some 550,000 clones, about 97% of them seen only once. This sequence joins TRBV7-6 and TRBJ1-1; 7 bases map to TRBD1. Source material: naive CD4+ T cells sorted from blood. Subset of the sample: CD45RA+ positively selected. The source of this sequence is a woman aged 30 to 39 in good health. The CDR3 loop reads CASSLGTGALNTEAFF. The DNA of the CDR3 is TGTGCCAGCAGCTTAGGCACAGGGGCCTTGAACACTGAAGCTTTCTTT.